Reported below is one TCR beta chain. V was pared by 4 bases and J by 4 bases, with 9 bases of the junction left unmatched. Per germline, CDR1 SEHNR and CDR2 FQNEAQ (reference sequence). The CDR3 is 16 amino acids. Measured with immunoSEQ multiplex PCR; TCRdb has only the in-frame clones, and not every one. The sample carries 250,000 or so clones, approximately 88% recorded once. This sample was included in a study of blood T cell repertoires in COVID-19. The overall study: Spain, Italy and the United States supplied samples that represented acute and convalescent COVID-19. T cells, B-cell-depleted T cells, or PBMCs supplied cDNA or gDNA.

Individuals drawn from around 25 US areas were about 18 to 90 years old. Which cohort a participant joined came from the clinical history participants gave. This chain links TRBV7-9 with TRBJ2-1; 8 bases agree with TRBD1. The sample taken for sequencing was PBMCs or T cells enriched from blood (not recorded which). The sequence derives from a woman under 40 who had been exposed to COVID-19. As DNA, the CDR3 is TGTGCCAGCAGCTACCCCGGGCAGGGGGCGTACAATGAGCAGTTCTTC. Translating gives CASSYPGQGAYNEQFF. Filled out from reference TRBV7-9 and TRBJ2-1, the complete variable domain reads DTGVSQNPRHKITKRGQNVTFRCDPISEHNRLYWYRQTLGQGPEFLTYFQNEAQLEKSRLLSDRFSAERPKGSFSTLEIQRTEQGDSAMYLCASSYPGQGAYNEQFFGPGTRLTVL.